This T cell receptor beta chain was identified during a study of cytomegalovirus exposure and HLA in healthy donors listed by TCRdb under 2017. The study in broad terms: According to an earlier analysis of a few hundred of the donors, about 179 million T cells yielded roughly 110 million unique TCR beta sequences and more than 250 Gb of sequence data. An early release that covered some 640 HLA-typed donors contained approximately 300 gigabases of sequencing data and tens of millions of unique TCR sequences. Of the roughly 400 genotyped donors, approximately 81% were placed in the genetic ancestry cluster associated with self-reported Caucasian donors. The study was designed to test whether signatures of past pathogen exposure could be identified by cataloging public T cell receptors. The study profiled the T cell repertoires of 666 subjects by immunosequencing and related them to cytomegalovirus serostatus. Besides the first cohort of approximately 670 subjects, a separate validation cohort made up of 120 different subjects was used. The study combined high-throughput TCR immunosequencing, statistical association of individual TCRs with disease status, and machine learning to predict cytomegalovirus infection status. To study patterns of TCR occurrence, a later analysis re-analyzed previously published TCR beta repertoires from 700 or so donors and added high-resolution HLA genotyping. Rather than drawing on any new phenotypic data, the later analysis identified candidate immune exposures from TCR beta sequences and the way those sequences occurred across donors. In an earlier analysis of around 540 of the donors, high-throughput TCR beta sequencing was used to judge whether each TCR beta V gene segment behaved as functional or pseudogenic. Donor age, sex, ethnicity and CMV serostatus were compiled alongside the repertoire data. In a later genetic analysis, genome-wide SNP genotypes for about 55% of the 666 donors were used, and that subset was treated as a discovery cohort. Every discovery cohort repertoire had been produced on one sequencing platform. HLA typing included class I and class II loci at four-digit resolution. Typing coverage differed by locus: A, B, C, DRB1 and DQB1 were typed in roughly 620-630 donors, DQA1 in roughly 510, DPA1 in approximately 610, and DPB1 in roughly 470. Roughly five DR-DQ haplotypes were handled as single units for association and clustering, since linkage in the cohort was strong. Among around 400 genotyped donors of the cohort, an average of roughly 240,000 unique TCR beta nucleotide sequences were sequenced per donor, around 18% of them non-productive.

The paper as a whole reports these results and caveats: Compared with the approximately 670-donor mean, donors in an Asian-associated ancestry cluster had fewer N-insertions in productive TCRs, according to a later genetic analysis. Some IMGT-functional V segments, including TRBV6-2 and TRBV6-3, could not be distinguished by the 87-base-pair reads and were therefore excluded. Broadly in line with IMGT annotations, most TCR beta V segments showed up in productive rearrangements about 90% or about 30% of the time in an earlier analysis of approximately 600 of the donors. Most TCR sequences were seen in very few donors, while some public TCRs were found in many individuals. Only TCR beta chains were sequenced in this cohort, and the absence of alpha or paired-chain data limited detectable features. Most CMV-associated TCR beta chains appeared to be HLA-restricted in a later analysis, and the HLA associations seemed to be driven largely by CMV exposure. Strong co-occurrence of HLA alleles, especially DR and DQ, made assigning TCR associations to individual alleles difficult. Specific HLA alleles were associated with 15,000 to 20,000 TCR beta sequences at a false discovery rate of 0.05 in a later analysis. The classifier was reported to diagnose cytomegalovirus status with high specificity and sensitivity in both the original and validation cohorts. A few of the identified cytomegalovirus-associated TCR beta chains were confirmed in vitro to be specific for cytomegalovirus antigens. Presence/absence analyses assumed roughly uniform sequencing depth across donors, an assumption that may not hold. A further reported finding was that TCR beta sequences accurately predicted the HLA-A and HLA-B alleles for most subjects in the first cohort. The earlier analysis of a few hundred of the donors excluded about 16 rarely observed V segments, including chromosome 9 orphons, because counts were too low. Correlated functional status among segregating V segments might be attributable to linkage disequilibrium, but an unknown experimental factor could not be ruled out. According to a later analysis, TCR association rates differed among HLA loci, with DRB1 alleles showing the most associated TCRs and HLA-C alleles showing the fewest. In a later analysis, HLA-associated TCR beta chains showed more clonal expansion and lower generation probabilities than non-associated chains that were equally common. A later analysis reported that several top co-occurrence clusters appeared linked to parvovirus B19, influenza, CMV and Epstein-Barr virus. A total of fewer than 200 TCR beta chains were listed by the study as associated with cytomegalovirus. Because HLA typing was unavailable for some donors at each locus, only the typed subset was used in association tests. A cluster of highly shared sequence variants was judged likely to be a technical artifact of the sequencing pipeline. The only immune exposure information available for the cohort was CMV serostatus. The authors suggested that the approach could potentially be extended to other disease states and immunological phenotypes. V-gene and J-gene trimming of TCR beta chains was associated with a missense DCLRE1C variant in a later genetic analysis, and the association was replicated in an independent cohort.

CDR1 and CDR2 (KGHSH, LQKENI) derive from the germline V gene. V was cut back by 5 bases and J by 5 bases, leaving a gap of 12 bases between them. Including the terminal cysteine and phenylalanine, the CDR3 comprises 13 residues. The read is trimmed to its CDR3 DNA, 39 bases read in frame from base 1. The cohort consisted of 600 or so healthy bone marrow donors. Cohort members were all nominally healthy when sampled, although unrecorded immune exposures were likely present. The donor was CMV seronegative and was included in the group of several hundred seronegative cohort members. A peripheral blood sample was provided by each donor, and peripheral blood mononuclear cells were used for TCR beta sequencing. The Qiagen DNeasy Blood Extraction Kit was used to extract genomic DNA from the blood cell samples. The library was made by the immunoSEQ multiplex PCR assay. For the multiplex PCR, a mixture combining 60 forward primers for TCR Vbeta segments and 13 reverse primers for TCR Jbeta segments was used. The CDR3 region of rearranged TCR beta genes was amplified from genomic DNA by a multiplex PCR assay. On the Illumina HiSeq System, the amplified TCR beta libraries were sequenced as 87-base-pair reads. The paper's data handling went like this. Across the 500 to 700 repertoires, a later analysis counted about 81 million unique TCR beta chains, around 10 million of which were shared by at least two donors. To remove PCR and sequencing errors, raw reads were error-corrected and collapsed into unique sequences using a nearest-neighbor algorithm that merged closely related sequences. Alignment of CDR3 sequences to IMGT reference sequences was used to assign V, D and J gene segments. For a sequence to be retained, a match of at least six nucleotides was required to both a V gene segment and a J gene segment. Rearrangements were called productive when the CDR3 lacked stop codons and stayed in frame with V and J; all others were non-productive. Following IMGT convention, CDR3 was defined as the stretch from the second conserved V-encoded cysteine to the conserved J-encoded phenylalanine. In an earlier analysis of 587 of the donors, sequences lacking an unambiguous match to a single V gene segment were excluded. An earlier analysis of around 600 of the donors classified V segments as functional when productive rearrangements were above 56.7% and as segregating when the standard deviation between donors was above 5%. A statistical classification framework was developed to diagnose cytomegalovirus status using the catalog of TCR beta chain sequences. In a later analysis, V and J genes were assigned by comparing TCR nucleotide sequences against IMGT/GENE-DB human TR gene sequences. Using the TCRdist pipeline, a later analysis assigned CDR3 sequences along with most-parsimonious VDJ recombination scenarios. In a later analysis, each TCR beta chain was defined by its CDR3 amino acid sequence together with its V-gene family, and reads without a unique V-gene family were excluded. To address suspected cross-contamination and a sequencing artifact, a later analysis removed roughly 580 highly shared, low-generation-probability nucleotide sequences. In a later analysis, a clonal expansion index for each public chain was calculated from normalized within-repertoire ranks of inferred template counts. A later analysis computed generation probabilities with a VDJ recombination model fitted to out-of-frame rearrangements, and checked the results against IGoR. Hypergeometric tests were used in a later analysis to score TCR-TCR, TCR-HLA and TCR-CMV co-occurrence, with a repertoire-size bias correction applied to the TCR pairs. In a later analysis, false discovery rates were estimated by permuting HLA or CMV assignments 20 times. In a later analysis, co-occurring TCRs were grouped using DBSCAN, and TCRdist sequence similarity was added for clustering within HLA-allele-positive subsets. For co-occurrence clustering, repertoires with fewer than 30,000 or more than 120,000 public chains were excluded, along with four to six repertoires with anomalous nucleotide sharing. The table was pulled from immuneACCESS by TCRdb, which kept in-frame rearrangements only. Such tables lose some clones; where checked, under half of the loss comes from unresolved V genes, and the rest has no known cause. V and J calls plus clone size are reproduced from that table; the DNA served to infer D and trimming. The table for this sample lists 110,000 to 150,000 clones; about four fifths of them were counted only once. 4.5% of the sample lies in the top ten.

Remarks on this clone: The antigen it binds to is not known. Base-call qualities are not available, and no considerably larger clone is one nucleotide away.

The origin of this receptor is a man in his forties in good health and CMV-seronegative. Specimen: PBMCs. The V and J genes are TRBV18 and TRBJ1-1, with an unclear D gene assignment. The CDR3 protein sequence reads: CASSSDSGTEAFF. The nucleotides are TGTGCCAGCTCATCTGACTCGGGGACTGAAGCTTTCTTT.